This entry lists 18 T cell receptor beta chains sequenced from one sample in a study of identical twins. TCRdb itself ran the 5' RACE reads through MiXCR, one entry per CDR3 protein. Here the sample spans approximately 590,000 distinct CDR3 sequences, 9.6% being singletons. This sample also appeared in a second study, on yellow fever vaccine responses in identical twins.

Sequencing was performed on PBMCs. Receptors originate from a woman between 18 and 29 years old in good health.

This clonotype was picked up a small number of times. The CDR3 is CASSLDPPSVGSTDTQYF. The DNA for the CDR3 is TGTGCCAGCAGCTTAGACCCCCCAAGCGTGGGTAGCACAGATACGCAGTATTTT. The chain uses TRBV11-2 and TRBJ2-3; D is unclear. This CDR3 is built from 18 residues. Per the germline V gene, CDR1 is SGHAT and CDR2 is FQNNGV. The V and J ends lost 0 bases and 0 bases respectively, with 16 bases between them.

This clonotype was found a few times. The chain couples TRBV11-2 to TRBJ2-5; TRBD2 agrees at 8 bases. The junction had 23 bases not matched to a gene; V was cut back by 4 bases and J by 7 bases. Germline-derived CDR1 and CDR2 are SGHAT and FQNNGV. This CDR3 is built from 19 residues. In DNA form, the CDR3 reads TGTGCCAGCAGCTCCCCGTCAAGCGGGGGCCCTACCCCTCCGGGGACCCAGTACTTC. Its translation is CASSSPSSGGPTPPGTQYF. The whole variable domain, remainder taken from reference TRBV11-2 and TRBJ2-5, is EAGVAQSPRYKIIEKRQSVAFWCNPISGHATLYWYQQILGQGPKLLIQFQNNGVVDDSQLPKDRFSAERLKGVDSTLKIQPAKLEDSAVYLCASSSPSSGGPTPPGTQYFGPGTRLLVL.

This clonotype was found many times. The chain combines TRBV28 with TRBJ1-5, with 10 bases lining up with TRBD1. The CDR3 runs 16 residues. The V and J ends lost 3 bases and 2 bases, in that order; junction bases with no gene match: 4. Germline CDR1 MDHEN, CDR2 SYDVKM. The CDR3 region has the DNA TGTGCCAGCAGTTTGTCCGGGACAGGGGGCAATCAGCCCCAGCATTTT. This translates into CASSLSGTGGNQPQHF.

There are a few counts of this clonotype. The J gene is TRBJ2-7, the V gene TRBV7-3, with TRBD1 matching 8 bases. The CDR3 spans 11 residues. Germline loops: CDR1 SGHTA, CDR2 FQGTGA. Written as DNA, the CDR3 is TGTGCCAGCAGCTCCACGGGACAGGACTCGGTC. It specifies CASSSTGQDSV.

This clonotype was detected ten times or more. The chain carries TRBV25-1 and TRBJ2-7; D uncertain. The germline V gene encodes CDR1 MGHDK and CDR2 SYGVNS. Trimming shortened V by 0 bases and J by 4 bases, and 7 bases separated the two germline ends. The CDR3 consists of 13 residues. CDR3: CASSEYEGYEQYF. The DNA of the CDR3 is TGTGCCAGCAGTGAATATGAAGGGTACGAGCAGTACTTC.

In its sample, this clonotype was seen a few times. The chain joins TRBV6-2 or TRBV6-3 to TRBJ2-1; D is perhaps TRBD1 (6 bases). Germline assignment: CDR1 MNHEY and CDR2 SVGEGT. Trimming took off 6 bases at V and 3 bases at J, with 15 bases between the two ends. The CDR3 runs to 15 residues. CDR3 loop: CASSLQGFGYNEQFF. In nucleotides, the CDR3 is TGTGCCAGCAGCTTACAGGGATTCGGCTACAATGAGCAGTTCTTC.

This clonotype was seen repeatedly, ten times or more. The chain carries TRBV4-2 and TRBJ2-3; the D call may be TRBD1 or TRBD2 (5 bases each). The CDR3 sequence is 15 residues long. Trimming removed 0 bases from V and 9 bases from J, with 16 bases in between. The germline V gene encodes CDR1 LGHNA and CDR2 YNFKEQ. In DNA form, the CDR3 reads TGTGCCAGCAGCCAAGAAGAGGGGAGTCCCGGAACGCAGTATTTT. Its translation is CASSQEEGSPGTQYF.

This clonotype was counted only a few times. This chain uses TRBV6-1 with TRBJ2-7; the match to TRBD1 covers 9 bases. CDR1 MNHNS and CDR2 SASEGT come from the germline V gene. V shed 6 bases and J 1 base; nucleotides not matched to a gene: 4. CDR3 length: 14 amino acids. The CDR3 region is CASRRTGESYEQYF. In DNA, the CDR3 is TGTGCCAGCAGGCGGACAGGGGAGTCCTACGAGCAGTACTTC.

There are many counts of this clonotype. This chain uses TRBV12-3 or TRBV12-4 with TRBJ1-2, with D possibly TRBD1 on 6 matching bases. Trimming removed 3 bases from V and 4 bases from J, with 12 bases in between. CDR3 size: 14 residues. The CDR3 DNA reads as TGTGCCAGCAGTTTGGGCAGGGGTGGCTATGGCTACACCTTC. This encodes CASSLGRGGYGYTF.

The genes are TRBV18 and TRBJ2-1; D remains unclear. The CDR3 covers 19 residues. V dropped 5 bases and J dropped 3 bases, with 26 bases sitting between them. Germline CDR1 KGHSH, CDR2 LQKENI. The CDR3 nucleotides are TGTGCCAGCTCATCAGACCGGTTCGGCCCCACCACGCGCTACAATGAGCAGTTCTTC. Translating gives CASSSDRFGPTTRYNEQFF.

In this sample, this clonotype turned up a few times. The rearrangement links TRBV2 to TRBJ2-2; D gene uncertain. The V end lost 6 bases, the J end lost 3 bases, and 5 bases lay between the germline ends. The length of the CDR3 is 12 residues. The germline CDR1 and CDR2 sequences are SNHLY and FYNNEI. In nucleotides, the CDR3 is TGTGCCAGCAGAGGGTACACCGGGGAGCTGTTTTTT. Translating it yields CASRGYTGELFF. Looking up the rest from reference TRBV2 and TRBJ2-2 gives the full variable domain: EPEVTQTPSHQVTQMGQEVILRCVPISNHLYFYWYRQILGQKVEFLVSFYNNEISEKSEIFDDQFSVERPDGSNFTLKIRSTKLEDSAMYFCASRGYTGELFFGEGSRLTVL.

This clonotype was counted a few times. V is TRBV20-1 and J is TRBJ2-5; 8 bases line up with TRBD2. There are 14 residues in the CDR3. The trim removed 6 bases at V and 4 bases at J, leaving 10 bases unmatched. CDR1 and CDR2 (germline): DFQATT, SNEGSKA (reference sequence). In nucleotides, the CDR3 is TGCAGTGCCCATCACGGGGGGGGCACAGAGACCCAGTACTTC. It encodes CSAHHGGGTETQYF.

The V call is TRBV7-9, the J call TRBJ2-3; D is perhaps TRBD1 (6 bases). The germline CDR1 and CDR2 sequences are SEHNR and FQNEAQ (reference sequence). The CDR3 is made up of 14 amino acids. Trimming pared 8 bases from V and 3 bases from J, leaving 15 bases between. The CDR3 DNA sequence: TGTGCCAGCTACAGGGTTGGTGGGACAGATACGCAGTATTTT. It codes for CASYRVGGTDTQYF.

The chain has TRBV6-6 and TRBJ1-2, with D unclear. The germline V gene encodes CDR1 MNHNY and CDR2 SVGAGI (reference sequence). The V end was cut by 5 bases, the J end by 8 bases, with 9 bases between. This CDR3 region has 11 residues. The CDR3 sequence: CASSQWRGYTF. Written as DNA, the CDR3 is TGTGCCAGCAGTCAATGGCGAGGCTACACCTTC.

In this sample, this clonotype turned up a few times. The rearrangement joins TRBV28 to TRBJ2-7; 7 nucleotides agree with TRBD2. Germline V CDR1 and CDR2: MDHEN, SYDVKM. The CDR3 is made up of 13 amino acids. V gave up 8 bases and J gave up 2 bases; unmatched junction bases: 6. The CDR3 DNA follows: TGTGCCAGCCAGACGGGGGGTCCCTACGAGCAGTACTTC. Translating gives CASQTGGPYEQYF.

V is TRBV2 and J is TRBJ2-7; D might be TRBD1 (5 bases). Per germline, CDR1 SNHLY and CDR2 FYNNEI. CDR3 size: 13 residues. V lost 7 bases and J lost 4, with 14 bases in between. In DNA form, the CDR3 reads TGTGCCAGCACACAGGCGATTCAGTACGAGCAGTACTTC. It codes for CASTQAIQYEQYF.

Only a few counts were recorded for this clonotype. This chain connects TRBV2 to TRBJ1-1, with D hard to call. This CDR3 spans 15 amino acids. Germline values: CDR1 SNHLY, CDR2 FYNNEI. V lost 3 bases and J 0 bases, leaving 11 bases between the germline ends. The CDR3 coding sequence is TGTGCCAGCAGTGAGGGTGCGGGCATGAACACTGAAGCTTTCTTT. Protein sequence: CASSEGAGMNTEAFF.

V gene TRBV10-3 combines with J gene TRBJ1-1; no clear D. V shed 4 bases and J shed 0 bases, with 15 bases lying between them. CDR1 and CDR2 (germline): ENHRY, SYGVKD. The CDR3 loop spans 16 amino acids. The CDR3 coding sequence is TGTGCCATCAGTGTCTCTGGGAGAGGCATGAACACTGAAGCTTTCTTT. It yields the protein CAISVSGRGMNTEAFF.